Following are 5 T cell receptor beta chains from one sample sequenced in a study of radiotherapy plus CTLA-4 blockade in lung cancer. The method was immunoSEQ multiplex PCR; TCRdb's version includes in-frame clones alone and lacks a portion of them. The table records 43,000 or so clones, around 72% of them present only once. The sample was peripheral blood, taken from a patient treated with radiotherapy plus ipilimumab. The receptors here all came from a human donor with non-small cell lung cancer who had a complete response to radiotherapy plus ipilimumab.

This clone was found a few times. The V gene is TRBV9, the J gene TRBJ2-2; 9 bases are a match to TRBD2. The germline CDR1 and CDR2 sequences are SGDLS and YYNGEE. V was clipped by 0 bases and J by 4 bases; unmatched bases: 10. This CDR3 is 18 amino acids long. The CDR3 DNA follows: TGTGCCAGCAGCGTAGGACCCAATAGCGGGGGTGTCACCGGGGAGCTGTTTTTT. Encoded protein: CASSVGPNSGGVTGELFF.

The chain recombines TRBV28 with TRBJ2-6; D unclear. This CDR3 contains 16 residues. The V and J ends lost 6 bases and 0 bases respectively, with 12 bases between them. The germline V gene encodes CDR1 MDHEN and CDR2 SYDVKM. CDR3 in DNA: TGTGCCAGCAGGCGTCACTTAAGCTCTGGGGCCAACGTCCTGACTTTC. Its translation: CASRRHLSSGANVLTF.

This clone was seen only a few times. The V call is TRBV28, the J call TRBJ1-4; D is perhaps TRBD1 (5 bases). Germline V CDR1 and CDR2: MDHEN, SYDVKM. This CDR3 region has 12 residues. The V end was cut by 6 bases, the J end by 8 bases, with 10 bases between. In DNA form, the CDR3 reads TGTGCCAGCAGACCGGGGGGGGAAAAACTGTTTTTT. Its protein product is CASRPGGEKLFF.

V gene TRBV18 combines with J gene TRBJ2-2, with D hard to call. The germline CDR1 and CDR2 sequences are KGHSH and LQKENI. V was trimmed by 3 bases and J by 1 base, leaving 3 bases between them. The CDR3 length is 13 residues. CDR3 DNA: TGTGCCAGCTCACCCCGGAACACCGGGGAGCTGTTTTTT. Translation: CASSPRNTGELFF.

The genes are TRBV2 and TRBJ2-3, with TRBD2 matching 9 bases. Germline CDR1 reads SNHLY; CDR2 reads FYNNEI. The CDR3 spans 14 residues. V lost 6 bases, J lost 1 base, and 2 bases stayed unmatched. CDR3 bases: TGTGCCAGCAGGGAGCGGGAGGGCACAGATACGCAGTATTTT. Amino acids: CASREREGTDTQYF.